The 21 T cell receptor beta chains presented below share a single source sample, sequenced in a study of control samples from healthy donors and cancer patients. The assay was immunoSEQ multiplex PCR, and TCRdb's table has in-frame clones only and misses some. The top ten hold around 1.6% of the sample, which has roughly 150,000 clones, around 90% seen once. The sample taken for sequencing was blood. The receptors shown here come from a man between 18 and 35 years old in good health.

The chain uses TRBV15 and TRBJ2-2, with D perhaps TRBD1 (6 bases). CDR1 is LNHNV, CDR2 YYDKDF, per germline (reference sequence). There are 13 residues in the CDR3. The V gene lost 9 bases and the J gene lost 6 bases, with 14 bases spanning the gap. The CDR3 DNA follows: TGTGCCACAGCGACAGGTGGGGCCGGGGAGCTGTTTTTT. As protein: CATATGGAGELFF.

The rearrangement joins TRBV11-2 to TRBJ1-2, with D unresolved. The CDR3 has 13 amino acids. V lost 5 bases, J lost 8 bases, and 15 bases lay in between. The V gene's germline CDR1 is SGHAT and CDR2 FQNNGV. Here the CDR3 DNA reads TGTGCCAGCAGCGGGCCGGACGTGGAGGGCTACACCTTC. This encodes CASSGPDVEGYTF.

The chain joins TRBV5-6 to TRBJ2-1; 11 positions agree with TRBD2. J gave up 4 bases and V 4 bases, and 10 bases lay outside the gene matches. This CDR3 is built from 17 residues. CDR1 is SGHDT and CDR2 is YYEEEE in the germline V gene. The CDR3 protein is CASSPRTSGLFYNEQFF. CDR3 bases: TGTGCCAGCAGCCCTAGGACTAGCGGGTTGTTTTACAATGAGCAGTTCTTC.

The chain carries TRBV5-6 and TRBJ2-5, with D perhaps TRBD2 (6 bases). This CDR3 comprises 16 residues. The germline CDR1 and CDR2 sequences are SGHDT and YYEEEE. The germline V and J ends were trimmed by 2 bases and 5 bases, with 19 bases remaining between them. CDR3 DNA: TGTGCCAGCAGCTTTGGGGAGGCAGTTGCGTTCGAGACCCAGTACTTC. Its protein product is CASSFGEAVAFETQYF.

The chain links TRBV24-1 to TRBJ2-3; D is unclear. The V gene lost 9 bases and the J gene lost 0 bases, with 9 bases spanning the gap. The CDR3 has 13 residues. Per germline, CDR1 KGHDR and CDR2 SFDVKD. This CDR3 reads CATGDPSTDTQYF. CDR3 bases: TGTGCCACCGGGGATCCAAGCACAGATACGCAGTATTTT.

The CDR3 bases are TGTGCCAGCAGCCAACCTGGGACTAGCGGGGGATACGAGCAGTACTTC. Translating gives CASSQPGTSGGYEQYF. The rearrangement uses TRBV14 and TRBJ2-7; 14 bases line up with TRBD2. The CDR3 spans 16 residues. Per the germline V gene, CDR1 is SGHDN and CDR2 is FVKESK. V lost 2 bases to trimming and J lost 4 bases; unmatched junction nucleotides: 4.

The rearrangement joins TRBV7-8 to TRBJ2-7, with a possible D match to TRBD1 (6 bases). The germline V and J ends were trimmed by 5 bases and 0 bases, with 11 bases remaining between them. This CDR3 spans 14 amino acids. Per the germline V gene, CDR1 is SGHVS and CDR2 is FQNEAQ. The CDR3 protein is CASSPAQGSYEQYF. The CDR3 bases are TGTGCCAGCAGCCCTGCACAGGGCTCCTACGAGCAGTACTTC.

The chain couples TRBV29-1 to TRBJ2-1; D assignment may be TRBD1 or TRBD2 (5 bases each). Trimming took off 4 bases at V and 8 bases at J, with 15 bases between the two ends. The CDR3 runs 13 residues. Per the germline V gene, CDR1 is SQVTM and CDR2 is ANQGSEA. CDR3 DNA: TGCAGCGTTGGAGGGGAAACGAGGGATGAGCAGTTCTTC. Its protein is CSVGGETRDEQFF.

The chain is built from TRBV9 and TRBJ1-1; D uncertain. The germline V and J ends were trimmed by 0 bases and 2 bases, with 5 bases remaining between them. The length of the CDR3 is 13 residues. Looked up from germline, CDR1 is SGDLS and CDR2 is YYNGEE. CDR3 DNA: TGTGCCAGCAGCGTAGGATACAACACTGAAGCTTTCTTT. Protein sequence: CASSVGYNTEAFF.

This chain connects TRBV19 to TRBJ2-1; D is ambiguous. CDR1 and CDR2 (germline): LNHDA, SQIVND (reference sequence). CDR3 size: 14 residues. The V end lost 6 bases, the J end lost 10 bases, and 19 bases lay between the germline ends. Written as DNA, the CDR3 is TGTGCCAGTAGCGACCCACACTTCGCCCGAGAGCAGTTCTTC. Translating gives CASSDPHFAREQFF.

The chain is built from TRBV5-6 and TRBJ1-2; no firm D call. Germline CDR1 reads SGHDT; CDR2 reads YYEEEE. The CDR3 extends over 14 amino acids. V was shortened by 2 bases and J by 5 bases, with 13 bases between the two germline ends. CDR3 bases: TGTGCCAGCAGCTTCCCGGACGGCATTTATGGCTACACCTTC. Its protein product is CASSFPDGIYGYTF.

This chain connects TRBV2 to TRBJ2-5; the D gene is possibly TRBD2 (6 bases). Germline V CDR1 and CDR2: SNHLY, FYNNEI. V dropped 8 bases and J dropped 7 bases, with 11 bases sitting between them. This CDR3 spans 11 amino acids. The CDR3, as DNA: TGTGCCAGCTCGACTAGGGGGACCCAGTACTTC. Translated, it gives CASSTRGTQYF.

The chain links TRBV11-1 to TRBJ2-1; possible D gene TRBD2, 5 bases. The CDR3 totals 14 residues. Germline assignment: CDR1 SGHAT and CDR2 FQDESV (reference sequence). Trimming removed 5 bases from V and 4 bases from J, with 12 bases in between. The CDR3 loop is CASSTETRYNEQFF. CDR3 DNA: TGTGCCAGCAGCACCGAAACTAGGTACAATGAGCAGTTCTTC. Full variable domain (remainder filled in from reference TRBV11-1 and TRBJ2-1): EAEVAQSPRYKITEKSQAVAFWCDPISGHATLYWYRQILGQGPELLVQFQDESVVDDSQLPKDRFSAERLKGVDSTLKIQPAELGDSAMYLCASSTETRYNEQFFGPGTRLTVL.

The V gene is TRBV4-1, the J gene TRBJ2-7; 10 nucleotides line up with TRBD2. V dropped 3 bases and J dropped 7; count of bases not matched to a gene: 12. CDR1 MGHRA and CDR2 YSYEKL come from the germline V gene. The CDR3 totals 16 residues. CDR3 coding DNA: TGCGCCAGCAGCCAGACCACTAGCGGGGCCGCGGGAGAGCAGTACTTC. This sequence encodes CASSQTTSGAAGEQYF.

This chain uses TRBV28 with TRBJ2-1; unclear D gene. Germline V CDR1 and CDR2: MDHEN, SYDVKM. The germline V and J ends were trimmed by 5 bases and 4 bases, with 6 bases remaining between them. This CDR3 has 12 amino acids. CDR3: CASSPPYNEQFF. In DNA, the CDR3 is TGTGCCAGCAGTCCCCCTTACAATGAGCAGTTCTTC.

The gene calls are TRBV9 and TRBJ2-1; possibly TRBD1 or TRBD2 for D (6 bases each). The length of the CDR3 is 16 residues. Germline V CDR1 and CDR2: SGDLS, YYNGEE. V gave up 0 bases and J gave up 6 bases, with 16 bases separating them. CDR3 in amino acids: CASSVGGGGHRNEQFF. The CDR3 DNA follows: TGTGCCAGCAGCGTAGGAGGGGGAGGACACCGCAATGAGCAGTTCTTC.

This chain links TRBV6-2 or TRBV6-3 with TRBJ1-2; D is perhaps TRBD1 (6 bases). This CDR3 spans 14 amino acids. CDR1 and CDR2 (germline): MNHEY, SVGEGT. V lost 6 bases, J lost 5 bases, and 16 bases lay in between. CDR3: CASSPGGQAYGYTF. The CDR3 DNA is TGTGCCAGCAGCCCGGGGGGACAAGCGTATGGCTACACCTTC.

This sequence joins TRBV9 and TRBJ2-2; possibly TRBD2 for D (5 bases). V dropped 0 bases and J dropped 0 bases, with 9 bases sitting between them. Germline loops: CDR1 SGDLS, CDR2 YYNGEE. This CDR3 is built from 16 residues. The CDR3 spells CASSVGGLSNTGELFF. CDR3 DNA sequence: TGTGCCAGCAGCGTAGGAGGACTTTCGAACACCGGGGAGCTGTTTTTT.

CDR3 nucleotides: TGCGCCAGCAGCTTGGGGGGACCGCAAAACTATGGCTACACCTTC. Its protein product is CASSLGGPQNYGYTF. The chain links TRBV5-1 to TRBJ1-2; the D gene is possibly TRBD1 (5 bases). CDR1 is SGHRS, CDR2 YFSETQ, per germline. Trimming took off 0 bases at V and 2 bases at J, with 11 bases between the two ends. This CDR3 spans 15 amino acids.

The gene calls are TRBV3-1 (or the pseudogene TRBV3-2) and TRBJ2-7; TRBD2 matches 11 bases. CDR3 size: 15 residues. CDR1 is LGHDT, CDR2 YNNKEL, per germline (reference sequence). V lost 8 bases to trimming and J lost 3 bases; unmatched junction nucleotides: 9. CDR3 loop: CASGITSGGLYEQYF. The CDR3 DNA sequence: TGTGCCAGCGGCATAACTAGCGGGGGTCTCTACGAGCAGTACTTC.

Only a few counts were recorded for this clone. The rearrangement uses TRBV6-2 or TRBV6-3 and TRBJ1-3; D is perhaps TRBD1 (5 bases). The CDR3 sequence is 14 residues long. The V gene lost 0 bases and the J gene lost 2 bases, with 5 bases spanning the gap. The V gene's germline CDR1 is MNHEY and CDR2 SVGEGT. The CDR3 region is CASSYSGAGNTIYF. DNA of the CDR3: TGTGCCAGCAGTTACTCGGGGGCTGGAAACACCATATATTTT.